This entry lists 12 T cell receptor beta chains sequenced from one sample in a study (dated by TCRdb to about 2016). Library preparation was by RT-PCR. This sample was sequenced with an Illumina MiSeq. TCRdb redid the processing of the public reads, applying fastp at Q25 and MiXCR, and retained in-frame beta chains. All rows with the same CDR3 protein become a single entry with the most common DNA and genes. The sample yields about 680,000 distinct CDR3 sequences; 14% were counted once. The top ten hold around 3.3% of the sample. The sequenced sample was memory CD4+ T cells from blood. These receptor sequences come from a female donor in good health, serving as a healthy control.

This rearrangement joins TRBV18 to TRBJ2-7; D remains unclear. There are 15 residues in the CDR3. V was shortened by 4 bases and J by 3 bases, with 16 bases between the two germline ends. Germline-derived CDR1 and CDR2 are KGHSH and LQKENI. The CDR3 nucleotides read TGTGCCAGCTCACAGACGGTATCACAGTACTACGAGCAGTACTTC. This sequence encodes CASSQTVSQYYEQYF. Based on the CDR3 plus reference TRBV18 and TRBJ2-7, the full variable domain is NAGVMQNPRHLVRRRGQEARLRCSPMKGHSHVYWYRQLPEEGLKFMVYLQKENIIDESGMPKERFSAEFPKEGPSILRIQQVVRGDSAAYFCASSQTVSQYYEQYFGPGTRLTVT.

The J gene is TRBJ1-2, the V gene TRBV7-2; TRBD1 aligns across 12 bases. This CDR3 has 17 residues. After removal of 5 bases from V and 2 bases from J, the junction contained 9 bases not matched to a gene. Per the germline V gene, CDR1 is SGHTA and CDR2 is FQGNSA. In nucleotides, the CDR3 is TGTGCCAGCAGCCCAGCCCCCGGGACAGGGGGCAACTATGGCTACACCTTC. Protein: CASSPAPGTGGNYGYTF.

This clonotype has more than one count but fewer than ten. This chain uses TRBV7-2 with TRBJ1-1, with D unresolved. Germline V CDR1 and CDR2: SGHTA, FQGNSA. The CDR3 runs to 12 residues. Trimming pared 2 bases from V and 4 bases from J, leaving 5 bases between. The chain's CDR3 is CASSLMFTEAFF. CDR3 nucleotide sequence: TGTGCCAGCAGCTTAATGTTCACTGAAGCTTTCTTT.

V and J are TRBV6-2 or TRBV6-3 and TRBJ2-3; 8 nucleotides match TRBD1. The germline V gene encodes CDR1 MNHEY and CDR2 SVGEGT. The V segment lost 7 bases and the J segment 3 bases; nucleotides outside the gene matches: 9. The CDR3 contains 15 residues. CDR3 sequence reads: CASTTGQGFTDTQYF. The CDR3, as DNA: TGTGCCAGCACTACAGGACAGGGTTTTACAGATACGCAGTATTTT.

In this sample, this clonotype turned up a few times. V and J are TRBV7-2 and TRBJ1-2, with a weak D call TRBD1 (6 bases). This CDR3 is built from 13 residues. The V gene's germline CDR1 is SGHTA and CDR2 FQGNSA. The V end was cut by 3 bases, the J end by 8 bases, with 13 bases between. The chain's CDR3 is CASSFYRAEGYTF. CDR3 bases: TGTGCCAGCAGCTTTTACAGGGCAGAAGGCTACACCTTC.

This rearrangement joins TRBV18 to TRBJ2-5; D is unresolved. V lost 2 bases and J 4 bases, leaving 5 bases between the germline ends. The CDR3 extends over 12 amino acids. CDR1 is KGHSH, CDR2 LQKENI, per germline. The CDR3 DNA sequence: TGTGCCAGCTCACCAATGCGAGAGACCCAGTACTTC. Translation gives CASSPMRETQYF.

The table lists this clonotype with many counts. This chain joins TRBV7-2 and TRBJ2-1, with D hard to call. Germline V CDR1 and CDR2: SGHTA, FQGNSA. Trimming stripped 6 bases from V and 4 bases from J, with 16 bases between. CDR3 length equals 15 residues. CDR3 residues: CASSQTRTKYNEQFF. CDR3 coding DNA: TGTGCCAGCAGTCAGACACGAACGAAATACAATGAGCAGTTCTTC.

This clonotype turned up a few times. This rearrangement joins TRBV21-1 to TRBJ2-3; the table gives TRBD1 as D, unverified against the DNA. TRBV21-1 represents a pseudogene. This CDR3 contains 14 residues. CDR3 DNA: TGTGCCAGCAGCAAACGCGAGGGGGGAACCGTGGAGTATTTT. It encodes CASSKREGGTVEYF.

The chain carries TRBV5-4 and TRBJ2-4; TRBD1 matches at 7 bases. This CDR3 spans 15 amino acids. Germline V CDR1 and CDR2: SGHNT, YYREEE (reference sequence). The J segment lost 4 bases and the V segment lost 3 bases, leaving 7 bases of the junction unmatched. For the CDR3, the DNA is TGTGCCAGCAGCTCACCGACAGGGTCAAAAAACATTCAGTACTTC. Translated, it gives CASSSPTGSKNIQYF.

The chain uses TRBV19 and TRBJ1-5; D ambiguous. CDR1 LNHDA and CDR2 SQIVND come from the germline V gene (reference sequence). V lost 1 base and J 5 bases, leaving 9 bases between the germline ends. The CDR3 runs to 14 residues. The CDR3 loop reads CASSIGNVHQPQHF. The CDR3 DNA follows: TGTGCCAGTAGTATAGGAAACGTCCATCAGCCCCAGCATTTT.

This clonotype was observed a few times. The DNA for the CDR3 is TGCAGTGCCAAAGGCCCGGATCAGCCCCAGCATTTT. This codes for CSAKGPDQPQHF. This chain links TRBV20-1 with TRBJ1-5; no clear D. CDR3 length: 12 residues. In germline, CDR1 is DFQATT, CDR2 SNEGSKA (reference sequence). The V end lost 6 bases, the J end lost 5 bases, and 11 bases lay between the germline ends.

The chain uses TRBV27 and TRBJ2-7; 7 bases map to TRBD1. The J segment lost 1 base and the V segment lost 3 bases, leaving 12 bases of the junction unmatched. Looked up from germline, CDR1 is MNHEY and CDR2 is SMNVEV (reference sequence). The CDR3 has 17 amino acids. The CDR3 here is CASSLRPPGQKSYEQYF. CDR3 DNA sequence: TGTGCCAGCAGTTTGCGTCCCCCGGGACAGAAATCCTACGAGCAGTACTTC.